This T cell receptor (beta chain) appears in the sequencing data of a study of beta chain features in type 1 diabetes. In its sample, this clone was seen a few times. As yet, its antigen is unknown. V was trimmed by 6 bases and J by 3 bases, leaving 14 bases between them. Germline V gene data show CDR1 as LNHDA and CDR2 as SQIVND (reference sequence). The length of the CDR3 is 14 residues. Overall study findings and caveats: When Type 1 diabetes patients were examined, their TCRB CDR3s proved moderately but significantly shorter in all four CD4+ subsets.

Investigators reverse transcribed all isolated RNA, so they sequenced expressed TCRB transcripts. Assay used: immunoSEQ multiplex PCR; TCRdb lists only in-frame clones, some missing. The sample consists of roughly 280,000 clones, less than 30% of them appearing once. What was sequenced was naive CD4+ T cells from blood. The chain links TRBV19 to TRBJ1-2; D call uncertain. This TCR was sampled from a woman in her twenties or thirties with type 1 diabetes. The DNA of the CDR3 is TGTGCCAGTAGGGGAACGGGATCTTACTATGGCTACACCTTC. Translating gives CASRGTGSYYGYTF.